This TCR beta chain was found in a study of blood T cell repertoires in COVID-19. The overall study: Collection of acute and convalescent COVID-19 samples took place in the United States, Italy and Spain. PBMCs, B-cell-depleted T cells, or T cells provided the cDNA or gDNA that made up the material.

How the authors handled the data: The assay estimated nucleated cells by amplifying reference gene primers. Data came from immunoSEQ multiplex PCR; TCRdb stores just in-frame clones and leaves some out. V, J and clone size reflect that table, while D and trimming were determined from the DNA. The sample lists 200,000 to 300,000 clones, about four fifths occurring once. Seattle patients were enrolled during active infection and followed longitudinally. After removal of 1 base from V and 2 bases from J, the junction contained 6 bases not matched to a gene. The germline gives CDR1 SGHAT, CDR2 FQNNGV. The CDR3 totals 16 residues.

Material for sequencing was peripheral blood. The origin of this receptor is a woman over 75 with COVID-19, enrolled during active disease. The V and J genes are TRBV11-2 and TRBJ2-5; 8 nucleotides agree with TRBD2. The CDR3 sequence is CASSLGHSGAQETQYF. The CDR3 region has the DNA TGTGCCAGCAGCTTAGGACATAGCGGGGCGCAAGAGACCCAGTACTTC.